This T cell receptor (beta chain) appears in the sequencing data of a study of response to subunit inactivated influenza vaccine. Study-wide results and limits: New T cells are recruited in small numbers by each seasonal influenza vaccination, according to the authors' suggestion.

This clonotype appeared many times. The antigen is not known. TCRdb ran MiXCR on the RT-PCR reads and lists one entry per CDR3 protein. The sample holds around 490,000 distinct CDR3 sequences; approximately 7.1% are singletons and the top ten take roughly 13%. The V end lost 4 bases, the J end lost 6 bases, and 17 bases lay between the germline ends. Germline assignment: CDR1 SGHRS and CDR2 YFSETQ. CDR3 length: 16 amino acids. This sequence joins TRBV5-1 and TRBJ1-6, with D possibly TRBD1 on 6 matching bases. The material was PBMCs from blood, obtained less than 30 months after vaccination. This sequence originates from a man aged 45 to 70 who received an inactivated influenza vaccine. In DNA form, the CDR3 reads TGCGCCAGCAGCCCCCTAGGGGGTAAGCGTAATTCACCCCTCCACTTT. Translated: CASSPLGGKRNSPLHF. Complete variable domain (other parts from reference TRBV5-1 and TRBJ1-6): KAGVTQTPRYLIKTRGQQVTLSCSPISGHRSVSWYQQTPGQGLQFLFEYFSETQRNKGNFPGRFSGRQFSNSRSEMNVSTLELGDSALYLCASSPLGGKRNSPLHFGNGTRLTVT.